These 10 T cell receptor beta chains were sequenced from one sample in a study of control samples from healthy donors and cancer patients. Libraries were prepared by immunoSEQ multiplex PCR; TCRdb keeps only in-frame clonotypes and omits some of them. The profile shows under 450,000 clones, around 90% of them singletons. Sequencing was done on a sample of PBMCs. Receptors were obtained from a middle-aged man with head and neck cancer.

The chain uses TRBV19 and TRBJ1-1; TRBD1 aligns across 7 bases. The V and J ends lost 7 bases and 1 base, in that order; junction bases with no gene match: 6. Germline loops: CDR1 LNHDA, CDR2 SQIVND (reference sequence). The CDR3 has 14 residues. CDR3 region: CASTTGTENTEAFF. The CDR3, as DNA: TGTGCCAGTACCACCGGGACAGAGAACACTGAAGCTTTCTTT.

V gene TRBV5-1 combines with J gene TRBJ1-1; TRBD1 might be the D (6 bases). The CDR3 consists of 17 residues. The V end was cut by 3 bases, the J end by 0 bases, with 18 bases between. Germline values: CDR1 SGHRS, CDR2 YFSETQ. The chain's CDR3 is CASSSRQVKTMNTEAFF. The DNA of the CDR3 is TGCGCCAGCAGCTCCAGACAGGTGAAAACGATGAACACTGAAGCTTTCTTT.

The rearrangement uses TRBV5-1 and TRBJ2-3; D call uncertain. The CDR3 totals 14 residues. Germline CDR1 SGHRS, CDR2 YFSETQ. Trimming stripped 4 bases from V and 3 bases from J, with 12 bases between. In nucleotides, the CDR3 is TGCGCCAGCAGCAGGCCGGACGGGACAGATACGCAGTATTTT. This sequence encodes CASSRPDGTDTQYF.

The chain couples TRBV4-1 to TRBJ2-7; D might be TRBD1 (6 bases). The CDR3 covers 15 residues. Trimming removed 0 bases from V and 2 bases from J, with 11 bases in between. Germline CDR1 and CDR2: MGHRA and YSYEKL. The chain's CDR3 is CASSQEWTVPYEQYF. The CDR3 DNA is TGCGCCAGCAGCCAAGAATGGACAGTGCCCTACGAGCAGTACTTC.

This clone showed up just once. This rearrangement joins TRBV21-1 to TRBJ2-7. TRBV21-1 is designated a pseudogene. This CDR3 has 10 amino acids. The CDR3 region is CASSNYEQYF. CDR3 nucleotides: TGTGCCAGCAGCAACTACGAGCAGTACTTC.

The chain recombines TRBV28 with TRBJ1-5; D is unresolved. Germline values: CDR1 MDHEN, CDR2 SYDVKM. V was pared by 7 bases and J by 1 base, with 14 bases between. This CDR3 comprises 15 residues. The CDR3 here is CASKFQVRSNQPQHF. As DNA, the CDR3 is TGTGCCAGCAAATTTCAGGTACGGAGCAATCAGCCCCAGCATTTT.

The chain joins TRBV25-1 to TRBJ1-2; D uncertain. Germline assignment: CDR1 MGHDK and CDR2 SYGVNS. This CDR3 spans 13 amino acids. The V end was cut by 4 bases, the J end by 4 bases, with 10 bases between. CDR3: CASSVAEGYGYTF. CDR3 sequence (DNA): TGTGCCAGCAGTGTGGCGGAAGGCTATGGCTACACCTTC.

This clone was seen once. The chain combines TRBV27 with TRBJ1-3; possibly TRBD1 for D (5 bases). The germline V gene encodes CDR1 MNHEY and CDR2 SMNVEV (reference sequence). The CDR3 runs to 14 residues. Trimming pared 6 bases from V and 4 bases from J, leaving 13 bases between. The CDR3 sequence is CASSHRGIGNTIYF. CDR3 DNA sequence: TGTGCCAGCAGCCACCGGGGGATCGGAAACACCATATATTTT.

The chain joins TRBV5-4 to TRBJ2-5; D is unresolved. Trimming left V 5 bases short and J 1 base short, with 3 bases between. This CDR3 is built from 11 residues. The germline V gene encodes CDR1 SGHNT and CDR2 YYREEE (reference sequence). The CDR3 DNA follows: TGTGCCAGCAGGGGCCAAGAGACCCAGTACTTC. As protein: CASRGQETQYF. The variable domain in full, completed from reference TRBV5-4 and TRBJ2-5, reads ETGVTQSPTHLIKTRGQQVTLRCSSQSGHNTVSWYQQALGQGPQFIFQYYREEENGRGNFPPRFSGLQFPNYSSELNVNALELDDSALYLCASRGQETQYFGPGTRLLVL.

This chain links TRBV7-8 with TRBJ2-7; D gene uncertain. The length of the CDR3 is 12 residues. Germline loops: CDR1 SGHVS, CDR2 FQNEAQ. V lost 5 bases and J lost 7, with 12 bases in between. CDR3 protein: CASSQTFREQYF. CDR3 coding DNA: TGTGCCAGCAGCCAGACCTTTCGGGAGCAGTACTTC.